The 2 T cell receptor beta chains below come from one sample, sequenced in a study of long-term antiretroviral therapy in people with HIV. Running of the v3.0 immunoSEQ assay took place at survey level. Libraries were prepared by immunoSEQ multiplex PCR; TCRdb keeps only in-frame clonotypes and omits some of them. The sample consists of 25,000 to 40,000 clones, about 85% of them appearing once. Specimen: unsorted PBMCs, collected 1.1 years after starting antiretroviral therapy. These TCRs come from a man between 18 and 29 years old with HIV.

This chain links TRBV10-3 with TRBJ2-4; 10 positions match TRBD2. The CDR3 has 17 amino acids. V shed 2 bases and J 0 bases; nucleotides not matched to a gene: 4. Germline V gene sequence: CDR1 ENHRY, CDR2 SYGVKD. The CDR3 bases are TGTGCCATCAGTGAGCGGACTAGCGGACCAGCCAAAAACATTCAGTACTTC. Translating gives CAISERTSGPAKNIQYF.

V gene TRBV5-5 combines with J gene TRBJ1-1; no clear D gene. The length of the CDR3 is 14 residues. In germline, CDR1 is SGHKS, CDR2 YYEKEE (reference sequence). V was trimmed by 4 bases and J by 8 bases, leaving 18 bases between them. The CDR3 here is CASSVRTDAAEAFF. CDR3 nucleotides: TGTGCCAGCAGCGTTCGGACGGACGCCGCGGAAGCTTTCTTT. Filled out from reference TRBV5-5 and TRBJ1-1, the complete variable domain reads DAGVTQSPTHLIKTRGQQVTLRCSPISGHKSVSWYQQVLGQGPQFIFQYYEKEERGRGNFPDRFSARQFPNYSSELNVNALLLGDSALYLCASSVRTDAAEAFFGQGTRLTVV.